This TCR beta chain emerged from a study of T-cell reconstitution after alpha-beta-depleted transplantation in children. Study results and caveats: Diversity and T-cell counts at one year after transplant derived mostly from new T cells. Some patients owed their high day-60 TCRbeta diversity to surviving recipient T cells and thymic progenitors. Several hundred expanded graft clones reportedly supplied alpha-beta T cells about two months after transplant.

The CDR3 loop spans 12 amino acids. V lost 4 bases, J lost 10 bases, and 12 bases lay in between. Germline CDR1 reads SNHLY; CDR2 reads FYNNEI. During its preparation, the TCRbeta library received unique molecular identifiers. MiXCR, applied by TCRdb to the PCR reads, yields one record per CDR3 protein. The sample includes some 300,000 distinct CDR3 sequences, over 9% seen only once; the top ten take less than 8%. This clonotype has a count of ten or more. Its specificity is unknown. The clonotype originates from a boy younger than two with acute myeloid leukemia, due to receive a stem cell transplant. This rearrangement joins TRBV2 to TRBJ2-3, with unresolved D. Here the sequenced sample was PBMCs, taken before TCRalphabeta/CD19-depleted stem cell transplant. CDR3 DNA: TGTGCCAGCAGTGTGAGCGTCCTGGCGCAGTATTTT. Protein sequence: CASSVSVLAQYF.